This T cell receptor (beta chain) was recorded in a study of CD8+ T cells in alopecia areata. General study results and limits: There were also resident alphabeta T cells of normal skin sequenced in scalp samples. Mice showed TCR sharing more clearly than patients did, possibly owing to HLA. Scalp lesions, especially in alopecia totalis/universalis, had higher clonality than normal scalp.

RNA extraction was followed by reverse transcription into cDNA, which acted as the sequencing template. Assay used: immunoSEQ multiplex PCR; TCRdb lists only in-frame clones, some missing. The table has 95,000 to 120,000 clones, 50% to 70% seen once. The investigators collected lesional scalp punch biopsies and peripheral blood from alopecia areata patients. Trimming removed 5 bases at V and 3 bases at J, with 11 bases between. Per germline, CDR1 GTSNPN and CDR2 SVGIG (reference sequence). The CDR3 sequence is 13 residues long. On this clone: Its antigen is currently unknown.

The sequenced sample was NKG2D-low CD8+ T cells sorted from blood. The sequence came from a human donor with alopecia areata. The V gene is TRBV30, the J gene TRBJ1-3; D gene uncertain. The CDR3 sequence is CAWPSSGGNTIYF. The CDR3 DNA follows: TGTGCCTGGCCCTCCTCGGGTGGAAACACCATATATTTT. The variable domain in full, completed from reference TRBV30 and TRBJ1-3, reads SQTIHQWPATLVQPVGSPLSLECTVEGTSNPNLYWYRQAAGRGLQLLFYSVGIGQISSEVPQNLSASRPQDRQFILSSKKLLLSDSGFYLCAWPSSGGNTIYFGEGSWLTVV.